A single sample gave rise to the 2 T cell receptor beta chains below, sequenced in a study of blood T cell repertoires in COVID-19. Sequencing was performed with immunoSEQ multiplex PCR; in TCRdb, only in-frame clones are kept and a portion is missing. Of about 340,000 clones in the sample, 88% were seen once. Specimen: peripheral blood. The receptor source for this set is a woman between 65 and 79 years old with COVID-19, enrolled during active disease.

This clone occurred once. V and J are TRBV2 and TRBJ2-5; 8 nucleotides line up with TRBD2. The CDR3 is made up of 13 amino acids. Trimming removed 8 bases from V and 5 bases from J; junction bases left unmatched: 7. From germline, CDR1 is SNHLY and CDR2 FYNNEI. The DNA of the CDR3 is TGTGCCAGCGGACCAGCGGGGGTTGAGACCCAGTACTTC. Its translation is CASGPAGVETQYF.

The rearrangement joins TRBV20-1 to TRBJ2-2; D is unresolved. Trimming took 3 bases from V and 7 from J, leaving 15 bases between them. The CDR3 runs to 14 residues. Germline CDR1 DFQATT, CDR2 SNEGSKA (reference sequence). For the CDR3, the DNA is TGCAGTGCTAGTGTGACGGGTGTTCGCGGGGAGCTGTTTTTT. Translating it yields CSASVTGVRGELFF.